This is a list of T cell receptor beta chains from one sample in a study of OX40 agonist ivuxolimab in advanced cancers. Sequenced by immunoSEQ multiplex PCR; TCRdb stores in-frame clones only, minus some. The data show tens of thousands of clones, around 88% seen once. The material sequenced was CD4+ or CD8+ T cells sorted from blood, taken in a trial of the OX40 agonist ivuxolimab. The receptors were gathered from an adult with an advanced solid tumor such as melanoma, head and neck, liver or kidney cancer. CDR3s leave out the opening cysteine and the closing phenylalanine or tryptophan.

cdr3_aa: ASSTGGVYNEQF
v_call: TRBV9
j_call: TRBJ2-1

cdr3_aa: ASSVPGGAYNEQF
v_call: TRBV9
j_call: TRBJ2-1

cdr3_aa: ASSLAGVDGNYGYT
v_call: TRBV9
j_call: TRBJ1-2

cdr3_aa: SVEVAGEHGDEQF
v_call: TRBV29-1
j_call: TRBJ2-1

cdr3_aa: ASSLSGGGAFGQPQH
v_call: TRBV7-9
j_call: TRBJ1-5

cdr3_aa: ASSSEGNTEAF
v_call: TRBV5-6
j_call: TRBJ1-1

cdr3_aa: ASSYSIWDNEQF
v_call: TRBV6-5
j_call: TRBJ2-1

cdr3_aa: ASSPLMGRETQY
v_call: TRBV27
j_call: TRBJ2-5

cdr3_aa: ASSTGAGGSYEQY
v_call: TRBV9
j_call: TRBJ2-7

cdr3_aa: VSSDGTSGTYEQY
v_call: TRBV27
j_call: TRBJ2-7

cdr3_aa: ASSEGARGLIDTQY
v_call: TRBV10-1
j_call: TRBJ2-3

cdr3_aa: AVGRSHEQY
v_call: TRBV7-9
j_call: TRBJ2-7

cdr3_aa: ASGDGDRRGYT
v_call: TRBV5-1
j_call: TRBJ1-2

cdr3_aa: ASSWTDSNQPQH
v_call: TRBV7-9
j_call: TRBJ1-5

cdr3_aa: ASSLARDGNTEAF
v_call: TRBV7-6
j_call: TRBJ1-1

cdr3_aa: ASSPDSYEQY
v_call: TRBV4-1
j_call: TRBJ2-7

cdr3_aa: ASSPPSSYEQY
v_call: TRBV5-4
j_call: TRBJ2-7

cdr3_aa: ASSLVLGAYTQY
v_call: TRBV7-9
j_call: TRBJ2-3

cdr3_aa: ASSLTRAQETQY
v_call: TRBV14
j_call: TRBJ2-5

cdr3_aa: ASSLIWVGNYCYT
v_call: TRBV7-3
j_call: TRBJ1-2

cdr3_aa: ASSDGLARAEQY
v_call: TRBV10-2
j_call: TRBJ2-7

cdr3_aa: ASKGLAGGNEQY
v_call: TRBV5-1
j_call: TRBJ2-7

cdr3_aa: ASSLPGGPLVEQY
v_call: TRBV7-9
j_call: TRBJ2-7

cdr3_aa: ASSLASGSYEQY
v_call: TRBV27
j_call: TRBJ2-7

cdr3_aa: ASSVEGLAGGDNEQF
v_call: TRBV9
j_call: TRBJ2-1

cdr3_aa: ASSLGSGSGRQF
v_call: TRBV7-9
j_call: TRBJ2-1

cdr3_aa: ASSVAVANEQY
v_call: TRBV19
j_call: TRBJ2-7